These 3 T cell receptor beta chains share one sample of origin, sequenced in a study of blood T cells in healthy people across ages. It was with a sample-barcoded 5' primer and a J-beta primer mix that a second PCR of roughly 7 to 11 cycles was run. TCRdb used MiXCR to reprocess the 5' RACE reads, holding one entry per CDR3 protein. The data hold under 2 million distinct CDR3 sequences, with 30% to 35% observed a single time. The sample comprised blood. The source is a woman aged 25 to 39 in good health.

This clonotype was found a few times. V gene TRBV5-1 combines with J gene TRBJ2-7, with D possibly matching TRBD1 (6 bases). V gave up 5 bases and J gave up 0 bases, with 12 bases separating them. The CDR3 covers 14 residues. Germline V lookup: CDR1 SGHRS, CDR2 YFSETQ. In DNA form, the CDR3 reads TGCGCCAGCAGACGACAGGACAGCTCCTACGAGCAGTACTTC. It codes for CASRRQDSSYEQYF.

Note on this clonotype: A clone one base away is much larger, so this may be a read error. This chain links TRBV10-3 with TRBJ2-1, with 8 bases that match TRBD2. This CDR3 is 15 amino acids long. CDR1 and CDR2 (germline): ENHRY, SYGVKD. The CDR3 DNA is TGTGCCACGGTCCCTAGCGGGTCTACCTACAATGAGCGGTTCTTC. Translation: CATVPSGSTYNERFF.

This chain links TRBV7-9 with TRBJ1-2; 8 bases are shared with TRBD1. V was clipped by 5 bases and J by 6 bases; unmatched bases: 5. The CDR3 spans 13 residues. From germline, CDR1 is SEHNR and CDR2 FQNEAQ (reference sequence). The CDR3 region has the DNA TGTGCCAGCAGCAAACCGGGACAGGATGGCTACACCTTC. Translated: CASSKPGQDGYTF.